This T cell receptor beta chain was identified in a study of blood T cell repertoires in COVID-19. Background on the study: Spain, Italy and the United States supplied samples that represented acute and convalescent COVID-19. Sources were T cells, B-cell-depleted T cells, or PBMCs; the material itself was cDNA or gDNA.

As processed by the authors: From reference gene primer amplification, estimates of nucleated cell counts were derived. The data were produced by immunoSEQ multiplex PCR, yet TCRdb's version contains in-frame clones alone and is incomplete. Clonal size and the V and J genes are those of that table, whereas D and trimming came from the DNA. The data show tens of thousands of clones, with 84% seen just once and roughly 42% held by the top ten. Trimming at V came to 6 bases and at J to 8 bases, leaving 17 bases not matched to a gene. The CDR3 has 16 residues. Germline V gives CDR1 MDHEN, CDR2 SYDVKM. Sequenced input: peripheral blood. The TCR sequence derives from an elderly woman with acute or convalescent COVID-19. The V and J genes are TRBV28 and TRBJ1-2; TRBD1 agrees at 8 bases. The CDR3 nucleotides read TGTGCCAGCAGCTACCCTACAGGGGGTGGATCCGGAGGCTACACCTTC. It is translated as CASSYPTGGGSGGYTF.